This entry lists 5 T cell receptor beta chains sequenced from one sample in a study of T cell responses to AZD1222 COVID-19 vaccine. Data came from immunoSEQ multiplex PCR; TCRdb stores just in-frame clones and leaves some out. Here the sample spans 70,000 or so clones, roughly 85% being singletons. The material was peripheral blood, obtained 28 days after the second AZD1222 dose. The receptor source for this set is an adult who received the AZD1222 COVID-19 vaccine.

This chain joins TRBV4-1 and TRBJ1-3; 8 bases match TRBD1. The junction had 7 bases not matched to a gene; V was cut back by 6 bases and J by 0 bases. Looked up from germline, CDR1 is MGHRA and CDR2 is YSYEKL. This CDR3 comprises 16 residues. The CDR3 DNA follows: TGCGCCAGCAGTTCGACAGGGGCTATCTCTGGAAACACCATATATTTT. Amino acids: CASSSTGAISGNTIYF.

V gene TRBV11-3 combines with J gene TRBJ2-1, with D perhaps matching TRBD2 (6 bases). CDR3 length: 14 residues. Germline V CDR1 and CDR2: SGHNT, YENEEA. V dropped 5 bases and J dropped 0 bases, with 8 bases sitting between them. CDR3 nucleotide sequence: TGTGCCAGCAGCCGCGGGGCCTCCTACAATGAGCAGTTCTTC. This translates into CASSRGASYNEQFF.

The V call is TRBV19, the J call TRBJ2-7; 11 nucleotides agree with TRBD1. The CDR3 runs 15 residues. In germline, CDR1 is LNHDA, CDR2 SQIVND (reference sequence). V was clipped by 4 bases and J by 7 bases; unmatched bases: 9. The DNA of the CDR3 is TGTGCCAGTAGTAGTTCCGGACAGGGGGCGGTTGAGCAGTACTTC. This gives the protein CASSSSGQGAVEQYF.

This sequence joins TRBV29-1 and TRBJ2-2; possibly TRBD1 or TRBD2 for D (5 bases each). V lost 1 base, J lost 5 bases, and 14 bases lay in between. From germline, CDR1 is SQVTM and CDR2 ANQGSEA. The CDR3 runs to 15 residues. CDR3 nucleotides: TGCAGCGTTGAAGCTGCAGGGTGGGAGACCGGGGAGCTGTTTTTT. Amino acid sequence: CSVEAAGWETGELFF.

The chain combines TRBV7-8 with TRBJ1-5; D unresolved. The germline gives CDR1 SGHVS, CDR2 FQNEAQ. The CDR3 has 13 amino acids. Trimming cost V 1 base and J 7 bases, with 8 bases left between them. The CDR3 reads CASSLVQDQPQHF. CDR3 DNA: TGTGCCAGCAGCTTAGTTCAAGACCAGCCCCAGCATTTT.